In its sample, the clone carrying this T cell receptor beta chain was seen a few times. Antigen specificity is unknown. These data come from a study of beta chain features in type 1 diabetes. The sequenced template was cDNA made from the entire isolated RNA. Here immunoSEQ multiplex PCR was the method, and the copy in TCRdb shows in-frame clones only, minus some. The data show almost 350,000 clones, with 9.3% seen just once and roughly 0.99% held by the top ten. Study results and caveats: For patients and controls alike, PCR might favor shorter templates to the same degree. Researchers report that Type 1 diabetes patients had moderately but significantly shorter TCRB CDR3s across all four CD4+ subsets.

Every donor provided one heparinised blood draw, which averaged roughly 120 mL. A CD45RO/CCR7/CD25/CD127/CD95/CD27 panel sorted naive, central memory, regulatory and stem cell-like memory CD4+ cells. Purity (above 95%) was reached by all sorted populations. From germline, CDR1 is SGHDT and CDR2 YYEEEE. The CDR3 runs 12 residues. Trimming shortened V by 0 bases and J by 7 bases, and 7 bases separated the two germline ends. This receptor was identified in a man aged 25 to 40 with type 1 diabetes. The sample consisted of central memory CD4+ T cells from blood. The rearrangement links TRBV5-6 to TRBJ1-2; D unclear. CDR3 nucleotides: TGTGCCAGCAGCTTGGGGTTTTCTGGCTACACCTTC. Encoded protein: CASSLGFSGYTF.